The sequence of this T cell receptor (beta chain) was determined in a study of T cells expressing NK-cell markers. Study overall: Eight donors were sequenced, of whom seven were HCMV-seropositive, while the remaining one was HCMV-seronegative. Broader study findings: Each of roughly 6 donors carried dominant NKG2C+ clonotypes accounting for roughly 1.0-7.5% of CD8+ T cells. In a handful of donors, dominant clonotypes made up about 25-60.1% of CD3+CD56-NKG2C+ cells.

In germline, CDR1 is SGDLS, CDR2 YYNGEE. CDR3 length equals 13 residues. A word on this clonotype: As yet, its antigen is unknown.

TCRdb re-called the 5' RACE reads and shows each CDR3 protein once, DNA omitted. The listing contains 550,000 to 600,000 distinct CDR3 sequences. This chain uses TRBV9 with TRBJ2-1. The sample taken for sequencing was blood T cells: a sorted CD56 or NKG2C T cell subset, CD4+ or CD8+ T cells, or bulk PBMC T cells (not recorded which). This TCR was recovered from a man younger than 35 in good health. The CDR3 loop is CASSVDVENEQFF.